This T cell receptor (beta chain) was identified during a study of T cells in Graves' hyperthyroidism and ophthalmopathy. CDR1 is MDHEN and CDR2 is SYDVKM in the germline V gene. The V end lost 5 bases, the J end lost 14 bases, and 16 bases lay between the germline ends. The CDR3 loop spans 13 amino acids. Exclusion of patients followed from uncontrolled infection, other autoimmune disease, pregnancy or lactation. Diagnoses rested on clinical symptoms, serum thyroxine and TRAb, thyroid ultrasound and orbital computed tomography. Fresh peripheral blood, around 9.3 ml, was the source of the PBMCs. Whole-study results and caveats: Blood samples included most of the expanded thyroid clonotypes exceeding 0.001.

What was amplified from RNA transcripts were TCR beta CDR3 regions. HTBI primers were used for first-round RT-PCR of the TCR CDR3. TCRdb redid the calling of the multiplex PCR reads with MiXCR, one entry per CDR3 protein. The profile shows around 360,000 distinct CDR3 sequences, approximately 16% of them singletons. Many counts were recorded for this clonotype. Its antigen is not known. The chain joins TRBV28 to TRBJ1-6; D gene uncertain. The specimen was blood. The sequence was collected from a woman in her sixties with Graves' ophthalmopathy. CDR3 nucleotides: TGTGCCAGCAGTACATGGGGTCGATCAGCCCTCCACTTT. It yields the protein CASSTWGRSALHF.